This TCR beta chain comes out of a study of T cell changes during pregnancy in multiple sclerosis. Germline V gene sequence: CDR1 GTSNPN, CDR2 SVGIG (reference sequence). CDR3 length equals 18 residues. Trimming removed 0 bases from V and 6 bases from J; junction bases left unmatched: 13. Assay: immunoSEQ multiplex PCR; the TCRdb copy retains only in-frame clones and omits some. This sample has around 42,000 clones, with 92% found just once. Here the sequenced sample was CD4+ T cells from peripheral blood mononuclear cells, taken in the third trimester of pregnancy. V gene TRBV30 combines with J gene TRBJ2-2; 10 nucleotides line up with TRBD2. This TCR came from a female donor with multiple sclerosis, enrolled in a pregnancy study. The CDR3 here is CAWSVHLAGVTEAGELFF. In DNA form, the CDR3 reads TGTGCCTGGAGTGTACATCTAGCGGGAGTAACAGAGGCCGGGGAGCTGTTTTTT.